This T cell receptor beta chain was captured in a study of shared clonotypes between healthy human individuals (dated by TCRdb to the early 2020s). Study-level background: The cohort comprised two women and three men aged 18 to 49 years. Libraries were prepared and TCR repertoires were sequenced by different laboratories using diverse techniques, in order to increase sequencing depth and limit assay-specific biases. For each donor, CD4 naive and CD4 memory were each given three plates, CD8 naive was given two plates, and CD8 memory was given one plate. To estimate repertoire size and how much clonotypes are shared between individuals, the study performed deep sequencing of blood TCR repertoires from roughly five healthy adults. Leukapheresis yielded between about 0.85 and 10 billion PBMCs per donor. General findings and caveats noted by the study authors: Based on pairwise subsampling, the degree of clonotype sharing among donors was expected to be affected by sequencing depth. Even with the large sequencing depth, rarefaction of the sorted-subset datasets indicated that sequencing was incomplete. The genetic and exposure-history diversity represented was limited by the small number of donors. Naive subsets generally had larger estimated clonotype richness than memory subsets. Only blood was sampled, and tissue TCR repertoires likely differ from those in blood. Sharing across four donors was observed for around 5% of naive CD4, 3% to 3.5% of naive CD8, 2.3% of memory CD4, and about 0.39% of memory CD8 clonotypes. Compared with non-shared clonotypes, the clonotypes found in all four sorted-subset donors had higher generation probabilities.

The donors were healthy, HIV-negative adults who had no recently reported acute infections or vaccinations. All donors were Caucasian adults living in Nashville, Tennessee, USA. Magnetic negative selection was used to enrich CD4+ T cells, after which naive cells were positively selected on CD45RA and the negative fraction became the memory subset. After blood collection by leukapheresis, PBMCs were isolated using Ficoll-Histopaque density gradient centrifugation and then cryopreserved in the vapor phase of liquid nitrogen. Analytical flow cytometry was used to check the purity and quantity of each magnetically sorted T cell population. Each sorted fraction had its genomic DNA isolated and then quantified by UV absorbance on a Nanodrop 2000c. Using the deep immunoSEQ assay, TCR CDR3 regions were amplified from genomic DNA by multiplex PCR. Extracted genomic DNA from each cell subset was spread evenly across all wells of several immunoSEQ 96-well plates, with each plate serving as a replicate. For sorted subsets, about 220 ng of genomic DNA, equivalent to 25,000 to 35,000 T cell genomes, went into each replicate PCR. The purified libraries were quantified using a Qubit 3.0 fluorometer, sized with a Bioanalyzer 2100, and then quantified again using the KAPA Library Quantification kit. Every immunoSEQ 96-well plate was sequenced on a separate single-read 150-cycle Illumina NextSeq 550 flow cell. In the source study's methods: Because only junctional sequences without quality scores were contained in the immunoSEQ output, filtering matching that applied to full-length reads could not be performed. Sequences were annotated with PyIR, a Python wrapper for IgBLAST v1.9, using IMGT germline references to assign V/J genes and CDR3. Reads were removed for weak V/J assignments (E-value above 1e-6), missing CDR3, stop codons, out-of-frame junctions, or ambiguous translated residues. A V3J clonotype was defined by an identical inferred V gene, J gene, and CDR3 amino acid sequence. To compute the percentage overlap between repertoires, the number of shared unique clonotypes was divided by the size of the smaller repertoire. Three approaches were used to assess repertoire richness: RTK rarefaction, the Chao1 estimator, and Recon v2.1 estimates of unobserved clonotypes. Generation probabilities for all TCRbeta clonotypes obtained by the gDNA method from several donors were computed using OLGA. The table comes from immuneACCESS by way of TCRdb, which keeps in-frame sequences with V and J called. Part of the clones is missing from these tables; in studies checked, under half for an unresolved V gene and the rest for unknown reasons. V, J and clone size are those of that table, while D and trimming were read from the DNA. The sample table shows a few million clones, and more than 85% are seen once. The ten largest account for approximately 0.4% of the sample.

Trimming removed 3 bases from V and 0 bases from J, leaving 10 bases between the germline ends. The CDR3 contains 15 residues, cysteine and phenylalanine counted. Only the CDR3 DNA stays, 45 bases, in frame from base 1. CDR1 and CDR2 (KGHSH, LQKENI) derive from the germline V gene. This clone was picked up one time. The antigen this receptor binds is unknown. No much larger clonotype is one base removed from it; base qualities were not supplied. Recombination linked TRBV18 to TRBJ2-3, with TRBD2 tentatively as D gene (5 bases match). This TCR was recovered from a man aged 18-30 years in good health. Some clones in this sample may be carry-over from other donors' samples. The specimen was naive CD4+ T cells from PBMCs. The cell subset or site label on this specimen signifies: CD45RA+ positively selected. The DNA sequence follows: TGTGCCAGCTCACCTACCCGGACTAGCACAGATACGCAGTATTTT. It translates as CASSPTRTSTDTQYF.